This is a list of T cell receptor beta chains from one sample in a study of technical replicates of blood from several donors. Only in-frame clones appear in the TCRdb table, and some are missing; sequencing was by immunoSEQ multiplex PCR. Altogether tens of thousands of clones are present, roughly nine tenths being singletons, with the ten largest covering approximately 5%. Input material: PBMCs. These receptor sequences come from a human donor in good health. Some clones in this sample may be carry-over from other donors' samples. CDR3s include the opening cysteine and the closing phenylalanine or tryptophan. The D gene is left open where the match is weak. Rows give clone size only sometimes, using once, few, many, or a class for an expanded clone.

>NA|NA|TRBJ2-7|TRBV27
CASSLYIVRGPYEQYF
TGTGCCAGCAGTCTCTACATCGTCAGGGGCCCCTACGAGCAGTACTTC
>NA|NA|TRBJ2-3|TRBV4-2
CASSQDVLAGGTDTQYF
TGTGCCAGCAGCCAAGACGTTTTGGCAGGGGGGACAGATACGCAGTATTTT
>NA|NA|TRBJ2-1|TRBV7-6
CASSLVEDEQFF
TGTGCCAGCAGCTTAGTTGAGGATGAGCAGTTCTTC
>NA|NA|TRBJ1-2|TRBV29-1
CSVEDGRVDFNYGYTF
TGCAGCGTTGAAGATGGAAGGGTGGACTTTAACTATGGCTACACCTTC
>TRBD2|NA|TRBJ2-2|TRBV5-4
CASSLGLAGNTGELFF
TGTGCCAGCAGCTTGGGGCTAGCGGGAAACACCGGGGAGCTGTTTTTT
>NA|NA|TRBJ1-6|TRBV7-3
CASSLNFGGYNSPLHF
TGTGCCAGCAGCTTAAATTTCGGGGGCTATAATTCACCCCTCCACTTT
>NA|NA|TRBJ2-1|TRBV7-2
CASSLSRGDYNEQFF
TGTGCCAGCAGCTTATCACGGGGAGACTACAATGAGCAGTTCTTC
>TRBD2|once|TRBJ2-5|TRBV27
CASTPLGGETQYF
TGTGCCAGCACCCCCCTCGGGGGGGAGACCCAGTACTTC
>TRBD2|once|TRBJ2-1|TRBV6-5
CASSTPRVAGNEQFF
TGTGCCAGCAGTACCCCCCGGGTAGCGGGCAATGAGCAGTTCTTC
>TRBD2|NA|TRBJ2-7|TRBV7-9
CASSLPTSGRKPSYEQYF
TGTGCCAGCAGCTTACCAACTAGCGGGAGAAAGCCCTCCTACGAGCAGTACTTC
>TRBD1|NA|TRBJ1-4|TRBV4-3
CASSQSTGVEKLFF
TGCGCCAGCAGCCAGTCGACAGGGGTTGAAAAACTGTTTTTT
>TRBD1|NA|TRBJ1-6|TRBV30
CAWSETGGGSPLHF
TGTGCCTGGAGCGAGACAGGGGGCGGTTCACCCCTCCACTTT
>TRBD1|NA|TRBJ1-1|TRBV10-3
CAIRQTGGNTEAFF
TGTGCCATCAGACAGACAGGGGGGAACACTGAAGCTTTCTTT
>TRBD1|NA|TRBJ2-1|TRBV5-4
CASSLFGTGPPSYNEQFF
TGTGCCAGCAGCTTGTTTGGGACAGGGCCGCCTTCCTACAATGAGCAGTTCTTC
>TRBD2|NA|TRBJ2-4|TRBV5-1
CASSLGTSGGITKNIQYF
TGCGCCAGCAGCTTAGGGACTAGCGGGGGTATAACCAAAAACATTCAGTACTTC
>TRBD2|NA|TRBJ2-3|TRBV11-2
CASSSRGGYTDTQYF
TGTGCCAGCAGCTCACGGGGGGGGTACACAGATACGCAGTATTTT
>NA|once|TRBJ2-7|TRBV2
CASSDRRSYEQYF
TGTGCCAGCAGTGACAGGAGGTCCTACGAGCAGTACTTC
>TRBD2|NA|TRBJ2-7|TRBV6-1
CASSELGGSFEQYF
TGTGCCAGCAGTGAATTGGGGGGGAGCTTCGAGCAGTACTTC
>TRBD2|NA|TRBJ2-1|TRBV7-3
CASSQGLAEYNEQFF
TGTGCCAGCAGCCAGGGACTAGCGGAATACAATGAGCAGTTCTTC
>TRBD1|few|TRBJ2-1|TRBV7-3
CASSTQTGTNEQFF
TGTGCCAGCAGCACACAGACAGGGACGAATGAGCAGTTCTTC
>NA|NA|TRBJ1-6|TRBV6-1
CASSAGHPACSLHF
TGTGCCAGCAGTGCGGGACACCCAGCCTGCTCCCTCCACTTT
>TRBD2|NA|TRBJ2-3|TRBV7-2
CASSQDSGGTDTQYF
TGTGCCAGCAGCCAAGACTCGGGGGGGACAGATACGCAGTATTTT
>TRBD1|NA|TRBJ1-1|TRBV4-2
CASSQDYGTGDLSDTEAFF
TGTGCCAGCAGCCAAGATTACGGGACAGGGGATTTATCGGACACTGAAGCTTTCTTT
>NA|NA|TRBJ1-2|TRBV28
CARKTRRVVEDYGYTF
TGTGCCAGAAAAACCCGCAGGGTAGTTGAGGACTATGGCTACACCTTC
>NA|once|TRBJ2-5|TRBV9
CASSVGQQETQYF
TGTGCCAGCAGCGTAGGACAGCAAGAGACCCAGTACTTC
>TRBD1|NA|TRBJ2-7|TRBV19
CASSAGGYEQYF
TGTGCCAGTAGTGCAGGGGGCTACGAGCAGTACTTC
>NA|NA|TRBJ1-5|TRBV2
CASSEASPSASQPQHF
TGTGCCAGCAGTGAAGCTTCTCCCTCCGCCAGTCAGCCCCAGCATTTT
>TRBD1|few|TRBJ1-1|TRBV7-9
CASRTGDSEAFF
TGTGCCAGCAGGACAGGGGATAGTGAAGCTTTCTTT
>NA|NA|TRBJ2-7|TRBV4-3
CASSQDPRGRGHEQYF
TGCGCCAGCAGCCAGGATCCCCGTGGCAGGGGCCACGAGCAGTACTTC
>NA|NA|TRBJ1-4|TRBV4-3
CASSPSLTTNEKLFF
TGCGCCAGCAGCCCCTCCTTGACTACTAATGAAAAACTGTTTTTT
>NA|few|TRBJ1-3|TRBV15
CATSRDRQDSGNTIYF
TGTGCCACCAGCAGAGATCGCCAGGACTCTGGAAACACCATATATTTT
>NA|NA|TRBJ2-7|TRBV2
CASRRGSHYEQYF
TGTGCCAGCAGGAGAGGGTCCCACTACGAGCAGTACTTC
>TRBD1|NA|TRBJ2-1|TRBV5-6
CASSLDRGFYNEQFF
TGTGCCAGCAGCTTGGACAGGGGGTTTTACAATGAGCAGTTCTTC
>TRBD2|NA|TRBJ2-3|TRBV14
CASSQDASGRGTQYF
TGTGCCAGCAGCCAAGACGCTAGCGGGAGAGGTACGCAGTATTTT
>NA|NA|TRBJ1-1|TRBV19
CASSIRGSTEAFF
TGTGCCAGTAGTATACGAGGGAGCACTGAAGCTTTCTTT
>NA|few|TRBJ1-2|TRBV11-2
CASSFSSELSYTF
TGTGCCAGCAGCTTTTCCTCCGAACTAAGCTACACCTTC
>NA|NA|TRBJ1-5|TRBV19
CASTQGQFNQPQHF
TGTGCCAGTACCCAGGGGCAGTTCAATCAGCCCCAGCATTTT
>NA|NA|TRBJ2-7|TRBV29-1
CSGAENSYEQYF
TGCAGCGGAGCGGAAAACTCCTACGAGCAGTACTTC
>NA|NA|TRBJ1-6|TRBV7-9
CASTQIAAPLHF
TGTGCCAGCACCCAAATTGCGGCACCCCTCCACTTT
>NA|NA|TRBJ1-1|TRBV5-4
CASSSGMRDLNTEAFF
TGTGCCAGCAGCTCTGGGATGAGGGATTTGAACACTGAAGCTTTCTTT
>TRBD1|NA|TRBJ1-1|TRBV7-8
CASSLASQGGTEAFF
TGTGCCAGCAGCTTAGCGTCACAGGGGGGCACTGAAGCTTTCTTT
>TRBD1|once|TRBJ1-1|TRBV7-8
CASGTGETEAFF
TGTGCCAGCGGGACAGGAGAGACTGAAGCTTTCTTT
>NA|NA|TRBJ2-7|TRBV19
CASSMTGTYEQYF
TGTGCCAGTAGTATGACAGGTACCTACGAGCAGTACTTC
>NA|NA|TRBJ2-2|TRBV5-1
CASSPGTPRAGELFF
TGCGCCAGCAGCCCCGGGACTCCTAGGGCCGGGGAGCTGTTTTTT
>NA|few|TRBJ1-5|TRBV18
CASSPEGGSNQPQHF
TGTGCCAGCTCACCAGAGGGCGGTAGCAATCAGCCCCAGCATTTT
>TRBD1|once|TRBJ2-7|TRBV10-3
CAIRDREVDEQYF
TGTGCCATCAGGGACAGGGAAGTAGACGAGCAGTACTTC
>NA|NA|TRBJ2-5|TRBV30
CAWNEPGLETQYF
TGTGCCTGGAACGAGCCGGGTCTGGAGACCCAGTACTTC
>TRBD2|NA|TRBJ2-1|TRBV11-3
CASSLEGLGGMGEQFF
TGTGCCAGCAGCTTAGAGGGACTAGGGGGAATGGGTGAGCAGTTCTTC
>NA|NA|TRBJ1-2|TRBV9
CASSEAPGLGYTF
TGTGCCAGCAGCGAGGCCCCAGGGCTCGGCTACACCTTC
>NA|NA|TRBJ2-7|TRBV7-3
CASSLTSGQPISF
TGTGCCAGCAGCTTAACCTCTGGACAGCCAATTTCGTTC
>NA|NA|TRBJ1-5|TRBV11-2
CASSLGGTRDSNQPQHF
TGTGCCAGCAGCTTAGGTGGGACACGGGATAGCAATCAGCCCCAGCATTTT
>TRBD1|NA|TRBJ1-1|TRBV27
CASIPGTGVAEAFF
TGTGCCAGCATCCCCGGGACAGGGGTGGCTGAAGCTTTCTTT
>NA|few|TRBJ2-7|TRBV14
CASSQVISYEQYF
TGTGCCAGCAGCCAAGTTATATCCTACGAGCAGTACTTC
>TRBD2|NA|TRBJ2-3|TRBV6-5
CASSYSTSGGYTQYF
TGTGCCAGCAGTTACTCGACTAGCGGGGGGTATACGCAGTATTTT
>TRBD1|NA|TRBJ2-2|TRBV9
CASSPGTGNTGELFF
TGTGCCAGCAGCCCCGGGACAGGGAACACCGGGGAGCTGTTTTTT
>TRBD1|NA|TRBJ2-7|TRBV6-5
CASTTYRGNEQYF
TGTGCCAGCACTACGTACAGGGGCAACGAGCAGTACTTC
>TRBD1|NA|TRBJ1-1|TRBV6-1
CASITDRADTEAFF
TGTGCCAGCATTACGGACAGGGCCGACACTGAAGCTTTCTTT
>NA|NA|TRBJ2-7|TRBV19
CASTKKVDSFTEQYF
TGTGCCAGTACCAAAAAAGTGGACAGCTTCACCGAGCAGTACTTC